This entry is about one TCR beta chain. The sample comes from a study of blood T cell repertoires in COVID-19. This CDR3 comprises 14 residues. Looked up from germline, CDR1 is SGHRS and CDR2 is YFSETQ. Deletions cut 3 bases from V and 5 bases from J, with 11 bases between. Produced via immunoSEQ multiplex PCR; TCRdb's table is partial and in-frame only. Of roughly 190,000 clones in the sample, around nine tenths were seen once. The origin of this receptor is a man in his forties with active or convalescent COVID-19. This chain uses TRBV5-1 with TRBJ1-4; tentative D call: TRBD1 (6 bases). What was sequenced was peripheral blood. For the CDR3, the DNA is TGCGCCAGCAGCTCAGGGGCCGAGAATGAAAAACTGTTTTTT. Amino acid sequence: CASSSGAENEKLFF.